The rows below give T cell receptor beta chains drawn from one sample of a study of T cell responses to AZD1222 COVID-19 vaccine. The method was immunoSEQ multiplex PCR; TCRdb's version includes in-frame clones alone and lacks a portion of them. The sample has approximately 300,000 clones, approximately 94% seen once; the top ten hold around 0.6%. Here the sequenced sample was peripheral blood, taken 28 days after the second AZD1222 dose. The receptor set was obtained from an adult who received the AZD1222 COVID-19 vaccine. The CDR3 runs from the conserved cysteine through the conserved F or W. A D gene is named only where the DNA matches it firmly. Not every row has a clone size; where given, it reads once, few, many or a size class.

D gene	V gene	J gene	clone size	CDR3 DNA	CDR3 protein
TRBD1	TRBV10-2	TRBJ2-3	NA	TGCGCCAGCAAGGGCAGGGGGCTTGGAGATACGCAGTATTTT	CASKGRGLGDTQYF
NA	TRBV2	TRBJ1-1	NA	TGTGCCAGCAGTGAGTTGGAGAACACTGAAGCTTTCTTT	CASSELENTEAFF
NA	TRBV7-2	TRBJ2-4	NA	TGTGCCAGCAGCCCCCGGGACGCTTTACTAGCCAAAAACATTCAGTACTTC	CASSPRDALLAKNIQYF
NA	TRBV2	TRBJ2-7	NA	TGTGCCAGCACCCGACAGAACGAGCAGTACTTC	CASTRQNEQYF
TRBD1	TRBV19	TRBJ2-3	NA	TGTGCCAGTAGTGTAGGGGGCCAGGGAGATACGCAGTATTTT	CASSVGGQGDTQYF
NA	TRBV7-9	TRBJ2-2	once	TGTGCCAGCAGCTACCGCACGGCAGAGAGCGGGGAGCTGTTTTTT	CASSYRTAESGELFF
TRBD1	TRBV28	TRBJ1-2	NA	TGTGCCAGCAGACCTACAGGGGGCGGGGATGGCTACACCTTC	CASRPTGGGDGYTF
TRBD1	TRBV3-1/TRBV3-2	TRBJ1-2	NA	TGTGCCAGCCGGGGCAGGGGGTATGGCTACACCTTC	CASRGRGYGYTF
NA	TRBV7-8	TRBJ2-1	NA	TGTGCCACTCTGGCGGGCGCCGGAGGTTACAATGAGCAGTTCTTC	CATLAGAGGYNEQFF
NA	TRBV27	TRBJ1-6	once	TGTGCCAGCAGTTTATCGAGAATAGCTCGGGGGAATTCACCCCTCCACTTT	CASSLSRIARGNSPLHF
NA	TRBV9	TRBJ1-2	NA	TGTGCCAGCAGCGTAGGTAACGCCGGCAACTATGGCTACACCTTC	CASSVGNAGNYGYTF
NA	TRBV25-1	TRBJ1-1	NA	TGTGCCAGCAGTGTTGGAGATGAGGGGACCAGGAACACTGAAGCTTTCTTT	CASSVGDEGTRNTEAFF
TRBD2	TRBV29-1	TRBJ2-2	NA	TGCAGCGTTTCAGCGGGAGGGCCAACCGGGGAGCTGTTTTTT	CSVSAGGPTGELFF
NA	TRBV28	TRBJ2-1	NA	TGTGCCAGCAGTTTAGCGCCTGACCAGGGTGAGCAGTTCTTC	CASSLAPDQGEQFF
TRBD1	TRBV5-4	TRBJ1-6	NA	TGTGCCAGCAGCACTAGGGACAGGAATTCACCCCTCCACTTT	CASSTRDRNSPLHF
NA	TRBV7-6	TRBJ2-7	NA	TGTGCCAGCAGCTTAGCTCAGGGAGGTACGGAGCAGTACTTC	CASSLAQGGTEQYF
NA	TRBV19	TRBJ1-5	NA	TGTGCCAGTAGTACAGCTAGCAATCAGCCCCAGCATTTT	CASSTASNQPQHF
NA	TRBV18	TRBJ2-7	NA	TGTGCCAGCTCACCCTATATAGCGGAGAACTCCTACGAGCAGTACTTC	CASSPYIAENSYEQYF
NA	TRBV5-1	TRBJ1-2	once	TGCGCCAGCAGCTTGAATGGTGGCTACACCTTC	CASSLNGGYTF
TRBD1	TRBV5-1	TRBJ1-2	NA	TGCGCCAGCAGCGGGACAGGGGGATTGACTACTTACACCTTC	CASSGTGGLTTYTF
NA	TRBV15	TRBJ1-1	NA	TGTGCCACCAGCAGAGATCGGGGGTCCCCGAACACTGAAGCTTTCTTT	CATSRDRGSPNTEAFF
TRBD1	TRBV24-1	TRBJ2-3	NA	TGTGCCACCAGTGACCGGGACAGGGGGCGCACAGATACGCAGTATTTT	CATSDRDRGRTDTQYF
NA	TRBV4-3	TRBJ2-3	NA	TGCGCCAGCAGCCAAGAATCGCCGCCAGATACGCAGTATTTT	CASSQESPPDTQYF
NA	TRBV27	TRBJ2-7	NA	TGTGCCAGCAGTTTATCGTGGGGGCCCTACGAGCAGTACTTC	CASSLSWGPYEQYF
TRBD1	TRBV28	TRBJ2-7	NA	TGTGCCAGCAGTTCCTTACCCCCAGGACCCCGGGACAGTTTACCTTACGAGCAGTACTTC	CASSSLPPGPRDSLPYEQYF
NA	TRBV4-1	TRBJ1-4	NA	TGCGCCAGCAGCCACCTACAGGGCTCTAATGAAAAACTGTTTTTT	CASSHLQGSNEKLFF
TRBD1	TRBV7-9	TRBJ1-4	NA	TGTGCCAGCAGCTTAGCCCGACAGGGAGAGGATGAAAAACTGTTTTTT	CASSLARQGEDEKLFF
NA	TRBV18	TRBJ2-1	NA	TGTGCCAGCTCAACCACCAACCCCGTTCGGTTCTTC	CASSTTNPVRFF
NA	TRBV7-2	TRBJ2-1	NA	TGTGCCAGCAGCTTCACCCGGGACACATACAATGAGCAGTTCTTC	CASSFTRDTYNEQFF
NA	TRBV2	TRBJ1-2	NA	TGTGCCAGCAGTGAGTCACAGTCTACCTATGGCTACACCTTC	CASSESQSTYGYTF
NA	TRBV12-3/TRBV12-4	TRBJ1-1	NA	TGTGCCAGCAGTTTGACAGTTAACACTGAAGCTTTCTTT	CASSLTVNTEAFF
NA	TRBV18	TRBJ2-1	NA	TGTGCCAGCTCACCCCAGGAAAGCTCCTACAATGAGCAGTTCTTC	CASSPQESSYNEQFF
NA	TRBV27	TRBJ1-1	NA	TGTGCCAGCAGTGCGGGACACCTGAACACTGAAGCTTTCTTT	CASSAGHLNTEAFF